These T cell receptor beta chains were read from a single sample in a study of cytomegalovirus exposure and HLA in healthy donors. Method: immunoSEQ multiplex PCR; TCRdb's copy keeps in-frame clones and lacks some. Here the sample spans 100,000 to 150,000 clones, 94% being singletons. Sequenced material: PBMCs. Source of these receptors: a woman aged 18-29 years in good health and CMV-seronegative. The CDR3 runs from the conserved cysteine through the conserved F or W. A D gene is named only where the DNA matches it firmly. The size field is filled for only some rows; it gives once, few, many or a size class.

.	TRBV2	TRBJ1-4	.	CASSVGTGANEKLFF	TGTGCCAGCAGTGTGGGGACTGGGGCTAATGAAAAACTGTTTTTT
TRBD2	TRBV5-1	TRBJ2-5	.	CASSLYGGNQETQYF	TGCGCCAGCAGCTTGTACGGGGGGAATCAAGAGACCCAGTACTTC
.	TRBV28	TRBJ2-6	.	CASSLGGRGLRANVLTF	TGTGCCAGCAGTTTGGGGGGGCGAGGACTTAGGGCCAACGTCCTGACTTTC
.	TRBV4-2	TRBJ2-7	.	CASSQVVYSYEQYF	TGTGCCAGCAGCCAAGTTGTATACTCCTACGAGCAGTACTTC
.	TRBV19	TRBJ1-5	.	CASSKDPPSHRVFQPQHF	TGTGCCAGCAGTAAAGATCCGCCTAGTCACCGTGTTTTTCAGCCCCAGCATTTT
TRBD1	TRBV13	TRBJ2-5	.	CASSSRTGQETQYF	TGTGCCAGCAGCTCACGGACAGGCCAAGAGACCCAGTACTTC
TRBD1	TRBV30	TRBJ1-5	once	CAWSKGQGHQPQHF	TGTGCCTGGAGCAAGGGACAGGGCCATCAGCCCCAGCATTTT
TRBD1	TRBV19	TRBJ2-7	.	CASSAWTGVSYEQYF	TGTGCCAGTAGTGCTTGGACAGGGGTCTCCTACGAGCAGTACTTC
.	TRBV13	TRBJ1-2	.	CASSLDRRNYGYTF	TGTGCCAGCAGCTTAGACAGGCGTAACTATGGCTACACCTTC
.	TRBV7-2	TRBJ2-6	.	CASRGRSGANVLTF	TGTGCCAGCAGGGGGCGCTCTGGGGCCAACGTCCTGACTTTC
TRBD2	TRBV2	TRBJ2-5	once	CASAGGRDQETQYF	TGTGCCAGCGCGGGGGGGCGGGACCAAGAGACCCAGTACTTC
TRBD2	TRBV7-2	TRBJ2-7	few	CASSLALGLAGAYEQYF	TGTGCCAGCAGCTTAGCGTTGGGGCTAGCGGGTGCTTACGAGCAGTACTTC
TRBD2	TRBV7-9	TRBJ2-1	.	CASSGLVNEQFF	TGTGCCAGCAGCGGACTAGTCAATGAGCAGTTCTTC
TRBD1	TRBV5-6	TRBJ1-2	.	CASSLGQGDGYTF	TGTGCCAGCAGCTTGGGGCAGGGGGACGGCTACACCTTC
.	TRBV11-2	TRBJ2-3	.	CASSLRLDTTKDTQYF	TGTGCCAGCAGCTTAAGGCTGGACACAACCAAAGATACGCAGTATTTT
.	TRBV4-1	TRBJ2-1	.	CASSQDQGQGWNEQFF	TGCGCCAGCAGCCAAGATCAAGGGCAGGGCTGGAATGAGCAGTTCTTC
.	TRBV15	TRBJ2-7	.	CATSRDRGYEQYF	TGTGCCACCAGCAGAGACCGGGGCTACGAGCAGTACTTC